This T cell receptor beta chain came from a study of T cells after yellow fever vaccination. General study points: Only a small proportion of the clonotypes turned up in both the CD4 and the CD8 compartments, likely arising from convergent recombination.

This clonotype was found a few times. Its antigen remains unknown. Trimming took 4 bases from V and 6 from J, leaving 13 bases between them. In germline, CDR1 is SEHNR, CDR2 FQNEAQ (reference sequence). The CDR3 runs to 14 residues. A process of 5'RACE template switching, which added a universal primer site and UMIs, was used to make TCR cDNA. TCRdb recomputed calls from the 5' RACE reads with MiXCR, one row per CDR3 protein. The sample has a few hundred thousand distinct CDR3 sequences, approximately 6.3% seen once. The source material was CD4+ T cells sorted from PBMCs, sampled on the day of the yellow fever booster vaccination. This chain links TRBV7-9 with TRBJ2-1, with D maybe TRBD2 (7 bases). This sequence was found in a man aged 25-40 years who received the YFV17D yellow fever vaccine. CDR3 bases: TGTGCCAGCAGCTGGGGGGGCAATCGCAATGAGCAGTTCTTC. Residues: CASSWGGNRNEQFF. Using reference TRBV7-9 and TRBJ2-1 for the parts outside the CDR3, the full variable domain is DTGVSQNPRHKITKRGQNVTFRCDPISEHNRLYWYRQTLGQGPEFLTYFQNEAQLEKSRLLSDRFSAERPKGSFSTLEIQRTEQGDSAMYLCASSWGGNRNEQFFGPGTRLTVL.